These 15 T cell receptor beta chains came from one sample sequenced in a study of cytomegalovirus exposure and HLA in healthy donors. Primers included in the PCR were 60 Vbeta and 13 Jbeta primers. This table comes from immunoSEQ multiplex PCR, and its TCRdb copy is limited to in-frame clones, with some not included. This sample has 140,000 to 150,000 clones, with 88% found just once. The sample consisted of PBMCs. The receptors come from a woman in her thirties or forties in good health and CMV-seronegative.

V and J are TRBV29-1 and TRBJ2-3, with 10 bases matching TRBD2. The germline CDR1 and CDR2 sequences are SQVTM and ANQGSEA. The J segment lost 0 bases and the V segment lost 6 bases, leaving 6 bases of the junction unmatched. The CDR3 is 15 amino acids. CDR3 DNA sequence: TGCAGCGTCCTTGGACTAGCGGAAAGCACAGATACGCAGTATTTT. This encodes CSVLGLAESTDTQYF.

This clone has more than one count but fewer than ten. V and J are TRBV6-4 and TRBJ2-2, with a possible D match to TRBD1 (5 bases). CDR3 length: 13 residues. V was clipped by 3 bases and J by 3 bases, with 5 bases between them. CDR1 is MRHNA and CDR2 is SNTAGT in the germline V gene. The CDR3 reads CASSEGDTGELFF. The CDR3 bases are TGTGCCAGCAGTGAAGGGGACACCGGGGAGCTGTTTTTT.

V usage is TRBV4-2 and J usage is TRBJ1-4; TRBD1 matches 7 bases. Germline loops: CDR1 LGHNA, CDR2 YNFKEQ. CDR3 length: 19 amino acids. The V gene end was trimmed by 0 bases and the J gene end by 4 bases; junction bases not matched to a gene: 14. CDR3 nucleotide sequence: TGTGCCAGCAGCCAAGATTTGGCACAGGGGCGTAAAGATAATGAAAAACTGTTTTTT. Translating it yields CASSQDLAQGRKDNEKLFF.

V usage is TRBV5-4 and J usage is TRBJ2-1; weak D call: TRBD1 (5 bases). This CDR3 is 13 amino acids long. V was trimmed by 1 base and J by 6 bases, leaving 8 bases between them. The germline CDR1 and CDR2 sequences are SGHNT and YYREEE (reference sequence). The CDR3 loop is CASSLLGANEQFF. Here the CDR3 DNA reads TGTGCCAGCAGCTTGTTAGGGGCCAATGAGCAGTTCTTC.

The rearrangement joins TRBV10-3 to TRBJ2-1, with TRBD2 matching over 8 bases. V gave up 5 bases and J gave up 5 bases; unmatched junction bases: 14. There are 17 residues in the CDR3. From germline, CDR1 is ENHRY and CDR2 SYGVKD. CDR3 bases: TGTGCCATCAGTCCGACCCTACTAGCGGCGAACAACAATGAGCAGTTCTTC. Its protein is CAISPTLLAANNNEQFF.

The chain uses TRBV6-1 and TRBJ2-7, with 7 bases identical to TRBD1. This CDR3 contains 14 residues. Germline V gene sequence: CDR1 MNHNS, CDR2 SASEGT. V was clipped by 3 bases and J by 2 bases; unmatched bases: 4. The CDR3: CASSDWTGPYEQYF. The DNA of the CDR3 is TGTGCCAGCAGTGATTGGACAGGACCCTACGAGCAGTACTTC.

The chain employs TRBV27 and TRBJ2-5; the match to TRBD1 covers 7 bases. The tail of the sequence fits TRBJ2-7 better, so the J call may be wrong. CDR3 length equals 15 residues. Germline V CDR1 and CDR2: MNHEY, SMNVEV (reference sequence). CDR3 loop: CASSFAGGSSYEQYF. CDR3 DNA sequence: TGTGCCAGCAGTTTTGCAGGGGGAAGCTCCTACGAGCAGTACTTC.

This chain uses TRBV2 with TRBJ1-5, with a possible D match to TRBD1 (5 bases). The V end was cut by 4 bases, the J end by 5 bases, with 15 bases between. The CDR3 has 15 residues. Germline V gene sequence: CDR1 SNHLY, CDR2 FYNNEI. The CDR3 DNA sequence: TGTGCCAGCAGTGCACGCAGGGCGGGGGATCAGCCCCAGCATTTT. Its translation is CASSARRAGDQPQHF.

Note on this clone: The junction departs from germline at one end; a sequencing error may be responsible. The chain joins TRBV7-9 to TRBJ2-7; TRBD1 matches at 8 bases. The CDR3 spans 15 residues. CDR1 and CDR2 (germline): SEHNR, FQNEAQ (reference sequence). CDR3 sequence reads: CSSSSFQGANYEQYF. As DNA, the CDR3 is TGTTCCAGCAGCTCATTCCAGGGGGCCAACTACGAGCAGTACTTC.

The genes are TRBV7-9 and TRBJ2-7; D gene unclear. V shed 5 bases and J shed 4 bases, with 6 bases lying between them. Germline values: CDR1 SEHNR, CDR2 FQNEAQ (reference sequence). The CDR3 is 11 residues long. The CDR3 loop is CASSVNYEQYF. In nucleotides, the CDR3 is TGTGCCAGCAGCGTTAATTACGAGCAGTACTTC.

The J gene is TRBJ1-1, the V gene TRBV27, with 9 bases fitting TRBD1. Germline values: CDR1 MNHEY, CDR2 SMNVEV (reference sequence). V shed 6 bases and J 3 bases; nucleotides not matched to a gene: 11. The CDR3 is 16 amino acids. The CDR3, as DNA: TGTGCCAGCAGGCTTTCGGGACAGGGTATGTACACTGAAGCTTTCTTT. This gives the protein CASRLSGQGMYTEAFF.

This chain uses TRBV7-3 with TRBJ1-1; TRBD1 is a possible D gene (6 bases). The CDR3 consists of 15 residues. Germline V gene lookup returns CDR1 SGHTA and CDR2 FQGTGA. Trimming stripped 4 bases from V and 2 bases from J, with 14 bases between. CDR3 loop: CASSSGWGRNTEAFF. CDR3 nucleotide sequence: TGTGCCAGCAGCTCCGGTTGGGGGCGAAACACTGAAGCTTTCTTT.

The chain recombines TRBV11-3 with TRBJ2-1; 12 bases are a match to TRBD2. V dropped 5 bases and J dropped 7; count of bases not matched to a gene: 15. This CDR3 comprises 18 residues. CDR1 is SGHNT and CDR2 is YENEEA in the germline V gene. The CDR3 DNA reads as TGTGCCAGCAGCCCCCCTTGGACTAGCGGGAAGCCTATAAATGAGCAGTTCTTC. Amino acids: CASSPPWTSGKPINEQFF. The full variable domain, in which reference TRBV11-3 and TRBJ2-1 provide the parts outside the CDR3, is EAGVVQSPRYKIIEKKQPVAFWCNPISGHNTLYWYLQNLGQGPELLIRYENEEAVDDSQLPKDRFSAERLKGVDSTLKIQPAELGDSAVYLCASSPPWTSGKPINEQFFGPGTRLTVL.

The chain uses TRBV2 and TRBJ2-5; D is possibly TRBD2 (5 bases). The CDR3 is made up of 13 amino acids. CDR1 and CDR2 from the germline V gene are SNHLY and FYNNEI. V lost 6 bases to trimming and J lost 2 bases, with 10 bases between them. CDR3 bases: TGTGCCAGCAGCGGTGAGGGACAAGAGACCCAGTACTTC. Protein sequence: CASSGEGQETQYF.

V gene TRBV28 combines with J gene TRBJ1-1, with a weak D call TRBD1 (5 bases). Germline CDR1 is MDHEN and CDR2 is SYDVKM. V was cut by 1 base and J by 8 bases, with 17 bases left in between. This CDR3 region has 15 residues. In DNA, the CDR3 is TGTGCCAGCAGTTTATCAGGTTCGGGTAGGGGAGAAGCTTTCTTT. This translates into CASSLSGSGRGEAFF.